This T cell receptor (beta chain) stems from a study of cytomegalovirus exposure and HLA in healthy donors. General study findings and limits: Clonal expansion, a later analysis showed, was greater in HLA-associated TCR beta chains than in equally common others. The listing of roughly 160 TCR beta chains classed them as cytomegalovirus-associated. Presence/absence analyses rested on an assumption that sequencing depth was roughly uniform across donors.

About this clone itself: The antigen is not known.

This PCR relied on a set of 60 Vbeta primers and 13 Jbeta primers. Clones were read by immunoSEQ multiplex PCR, and TCRdb kept only the in-frame ones, dropping some. Here the sample spans approximately 110,000 clones, 78% being singletons. The CDR3 is 16 amino acids. CDR1 and CDR2 (germline): MNHEY, SMNVEV (reference sequence). Trimming pared 2 bases from V and 8 bases from J, leaving 19 bases between. The sample consisted of PBMCs. V gene TRBV27 combines with J gene TRBJ2-1; TRBD1 might be the D (6 bases). The receptor comes from a male donor in good health and CMV-seronegative. This CDR3 reads CASSLLNSRGYDEQFF. DNA of the CDR3: TGTGCCAGCAGTTTACTTAATTCGAGGGGGTATGATGAGCAGTTCTTC.